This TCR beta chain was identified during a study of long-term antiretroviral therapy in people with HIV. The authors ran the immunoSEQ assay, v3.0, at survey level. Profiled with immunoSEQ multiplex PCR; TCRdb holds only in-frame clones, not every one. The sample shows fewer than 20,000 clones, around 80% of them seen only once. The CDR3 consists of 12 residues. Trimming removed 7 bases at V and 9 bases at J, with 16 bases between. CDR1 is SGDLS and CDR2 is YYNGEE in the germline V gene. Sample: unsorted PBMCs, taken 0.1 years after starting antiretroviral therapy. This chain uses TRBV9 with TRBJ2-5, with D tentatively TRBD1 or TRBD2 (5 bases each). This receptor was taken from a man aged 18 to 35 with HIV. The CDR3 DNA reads TGTGCCAGCGGGGACCAGACTCAGGCCCAGTACTTC. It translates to CASGDQTQAQYF.